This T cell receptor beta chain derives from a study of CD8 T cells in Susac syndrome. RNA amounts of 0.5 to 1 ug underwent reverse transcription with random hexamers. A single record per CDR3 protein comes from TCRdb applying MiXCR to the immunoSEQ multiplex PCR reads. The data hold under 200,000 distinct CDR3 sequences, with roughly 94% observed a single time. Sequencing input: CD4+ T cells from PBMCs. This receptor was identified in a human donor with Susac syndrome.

CDR3 region: CSARGLGPRSATGELFF. The CDR3 DNA sequence: TGCAGTGCTAGAGGCTTGGGCCCCCGATCAGCCACCGGGGAGCTGTTTTTT. This chain links TRBV20-1 with TRBJ2-2; D ambiguous. Trimming took off 1 base at V and 4 bases at J, with 19 bases between the two ends. CDR1 and CDR2 (germline): DFQATT, SNEGSKA (reference sequence). There are 17 residues in the CDR3.